This is a list of T cell receptor beta chains from one sample in a study of cytomegalovirus exposure and HLA in healthy donors. Sequencing was performed with immunoSEQ multiplex PCR; in TCRdb, only in-frame clones are kept and a portion is missing. In the table there are about 210,000 clones, around 83% of which are singletons. Specimen: PBMCs. Receptors were obtained from a woman aged 50 to 65 in good health and CMV-seropositive. Each CDR3 is given with its conserved first and last residue.

v_call,cdr3_aa
TRBV9,CASSRQMNTEAFF
TRBV7-6,CASSLNRADTQYF
TRBV19,CASSRRLADTDTQYF
TRBV19,CASSISGPSYEQYF
TRBV18,CASSQTGGQETQYF
TRBV6-1,CASSEGPRGGRRNTIYF
TRBV5-6,CASSLYYISPGYQPQHF
TRBV6-6,CASRSGGAFYEQFF
TRBV11-2,CASSLAATHRQETQYF
TRBV6-1,CASSFDRSQYF
TRBV7-3,CASSFRGFTEAFF
TRBV5-4,CASSPGSSFNEKLFF
TRBV28,CASSLYPGQARPGANVLTF
TRBV19,CASSRSQAGSYEQYF
TRBV19,CASSTRMTGAPEAFF
TRBV27,CASSLFTGGISGANVLTF
TRBV7-2,CASSLEGTLFYNEQFF
TRBV27,CASRGTVTSSEQYF
TRBV29-1,CSVESGQETQYF
TRBV5-1,CASSLAGQPSTDTQYF
TRBV19,CASSIDRGGELFF
TRBV13,CASKNSYRNTEAFF
TRBV15,CATSRSRGATGELFF
TRBV18,CASSPSGGEDSPLHF
TRBV4-1,CASSQVHRSVAGELFF
TRBV7-8,CASSPSSAGSNYGYTF
TRBV5-1,CASSLTSGATYEQYF
TRBV19,CASTPRGDSQETQYF
TRBV10-2,CASKGGDSINYGYTF
TRBV19,CASDPGVSNQPQHF
TRBV6-5,CASSYDMTGDTFF
TRBV5-5,CASSLLTGGYTGELFF